A selection of T cell receptor beta chains follows, all from one sample in a study of T cells in Graves' hyperthyroidism and ophthalmopathy. Each CDR3 protein is one row after TCRdb ran MiXCR on the multiplex PCR reads. The sample shows 450,000 to 650,000 distinct CDR3 sequences, more than 13% of them seen only once. Sequenced input: blood. These receptors were collected from a young woman with Graves' ophthalmopathy. Each CDR3 is given with its conserved first and last residue. Each record gives: CDR3 DNA, CDR3 protein, D gene, clone size, J gene, V gene. A D gene is named only where the DNA matches it firmly. Where a row states a size, it is once, few, many or the class of an expanded clone; other rows omit it.

TGCGCCAGCAGCCTCCACCCCGCGGGAGAGGGGGAGACCCAGTACTTC,CASSLHPAGEGETQYF,TRBD2,-,TRBJ2-5,TRBV4-1
TGTGCCAGCAGCCCCCTGGGCGGGAGGGCCGGGGGGATGTCCTACAATGAGCAGTTCTTC,CASSPLGGRAGGMSYNEQFF,TRBD2,-,TRBJ2-1,TRBV2
TGTGCCAGCAGTTTCCAAGGGGGCACTGAAAAACTGTTTTTT,CASSFQGGTEKLFF,TRBD1,many,TRBJ1-4,TRBV28
TGTGCCAGTATGGGGTCTCGGCAGGGGAACTACGAGCAGTACTTC,CASMGSRQGNYEQYF,-,-,TRBJ2-7,TRBV19
TGTGCCAGCAGACCCAGGGGGGGGTCGGATGGGCCCCTCCACTTT,CASRPRGGSDGPLHF,TRBD1,many,TRBJ1-6,TRBV2
TGTGCCAGCAGCTTAAATCCAGGGACGGGCACTGAAGCTTTCTTT,CASSLNPGTGTEAFF,-,many,TRBJ1-1,TRBV7-3
TGTGCCAGCAGTGGACCAGGGGAGTATGGCTACACCTTC,CASSGPGEYGYTF,-,-,TRBJ1-2,TRBV25-1
TGCGCCAGCAGCTTGTCGGCTAGCGGGAGGGAACCCCACAATGAGCAGTTCTTC,CASSLSASGREPHNEQFF,TRBD2,many,TRBJ2-1,TRBV5-1
TGTGCCAGCAGTTTAGTGGGGAGGCTAGCGGGCCCAGATACGCAGTATTTT,CASSLVGRLAGPDTQYF,TRBD2,many,TRBJ2-3,TRBV28
TGTGCCAGCAGCTCTCCCGGACTAGTCTATCAAGAGACCCAGTACTTC,CASSSPGLVYQETQYF,TRBD2,-,TRBJ2-5,TRBV5-6
TGTGCCAGCAGCCAAGAGGCCAGGACAGGGGTCGACGAGCAGTACTTC,CASSQEARTGVDEQYF,TRBD1,many,TRBJ2-7,TRBV4-2
TGTGCCAGCAGCTCGACCCAGGGGGAGCAGTACTTC,CASSSTQGEQYF,-,many,TRBJ2-7,TRBV7-9
TGTGCCAGCAGCCAGTCCGGGACAGCCGCGGACGAGCAGTACTTC,CASSQSGTAADEQYF,TRBD1,many,TRBJ2-7,TRBV16
TGTGCCAGCAGTACTGGGGCTAGCGGAGGGACGAGCACAGATACGCAGTATTTT,CASSTGASGGTSTDTQYF,TRBD2,many,TRBJ2-3,TRBV28
TGTGCCAGCAGATCACAGATCCATGGCTACACCTTC,CASRSQIHGYTF,-,many,TRBJ1-2,TRBV12-3/TRBV12-4
TGTGCCAGCAGCTTTTCCATGAACACTGAAGCTTTCTTT,CASSFSMNTEAFF,-,many,TRBJ1-1,TRBV7-3
TGCAGCACCCTCGGGACAGGGGATGGCTACACCTTC,CSTLGTGDGYTF,TRBD1,many,TRBJ1-2,TRBV29-1
TGTGCCAGCAGCTTAGGACAGGGGGGCTCCTACGAGCAGTACTTC,CASSLGQGGSYEQYF,TRBD1,many,TRBJ2-7,TRBV7-2
TGTGCCAGCAGTTTGATTGGGTTCAATACTGAAGCTTTCTTT,CASSLIGFNTEAFF,-,-,TRBJ1-1,TRBV27
TGTGCCAGCAGGGGGGACATCTCTGGAAACACCATATATTTT,CASRGDISGNTIYF,-,many,TRBJ1-3,TRBV28
TGTGCCAGCAGCGTTCAGGGCGGGACAGGCCAAGAAAAACTGTTTTTT,CASSVQGGTGQEKLFF,TRBD1,few,TRBJ1-4,TRBV5-6
TGTGCCAGCAGCCTATCAGACATTAGGGAAAAACTGTTTTTT,CASSLSDIREKLFF,-,many,TRBJ1-4,TRBV11-2
TGTGCCACCAGTGATTCCGCGCGTCCGGGGGACTCCTACAATGAGCAGTTCTTC,CATSDSARPGDSYNEQFF,-,-,TRBJ2-1,TRBV24-1
TGTGCCAGCAATTCCGGGACAGGGGTCGTCTGGGGCAATCAGCCCCAGCATTTT,CASNSGTGVVWGNQPQHF,TRBD1,-,TRBJ1-5,TRBV28
TGTGCCAGCAGCGGACTAGCGGGAGGTGAGCAGTTCTTC,CASSGLAGGEQFF,TRBD2,few,TRBJ2-1,TRBV12-3/TRBV12-4
TGTGCCAGCAGCCCGTTGGGGATGGGACTAGCGGGAGTAGAGGTTTTGAATGAGCAGTTCTTC,CASSPLGMGLAGVEVLNEQFF,TRBD2,-,TRBJ2-1,TRBV5-4
TGTGCCAGCAGCCCCGAGCGGGAGAGCTCCTACAATGAGCAGTTCTTC,CASSPERESSYNEQFF,TRBD2,-,TRBJ2-1,TRBV3-1
TGTGCCACCGGGGAGGCCAACGTCCTGACTTTC,CATGEANVLTF,-,-,TRBJ2-6,TRBV24-1
TGTGCCAGCAGTTTATCGATTGGAGCGGGGGAGACCCGGTACTTC,CASSLSIGAGETRYF,TRBD2,-,TRBJ2-5,TRBV27
TGTGCCAGCAGCCCTGGACGGTATAATTCACCCCTCCACTTT,CASSPGRYNSPLHF,-,-,TRBJ1-6,TRBV3-1
TGCGCCAGCAGCTTATGGACTAGCGGGGGGGGTGAGCAGTTCTTC,CASSLWTSGGGEQFF,TRBD2,-,TRBJ2-1,TRBV5-1
TGTGCCAGCAGCACACGGAACAGGGGGTCAACTGAAGCTTTCTTT,CASSTRNRGSTEAFF,TRBD1,many,TRBJ1-1,TRBV9
TGTGCCAGCAGCCCGGACGGTGGGACTAGCGAAGCAGATACGCAGTATTTT,CASSPDGGTSEADTQYF,TRBD2,once,TRBJ2-3,TRBV5-6
TGTGCCAGCAGTTTTAGGCCCGGACAGGGCACCTACGAGCAGTACTTC,CASSFRPGQGTYEQYF,TRBD1,-,TRBJ2-7,TRBV12-3/TRBV12-4
TGCGCCAGCAGCCAAGGCCGCACCCCCAGCAAGACCCAGTACTTC,CASSQGRTPSKTQYF,-,few,TRBJ2-5,TRBV4-3
TGTGCCAGCAGCTTAAGGGAGACAGGGAGACTAGCGGGGAGGAGAGAGACCCAGTACTTC,CASSLRETGRLAGRRETQYF,TRBD2,-,TRBJ2-5,TRBV7-9
TGCAGTGCCGCGACAGGTGGAGGGATGCTGCGGCATACGCAGTATTTT,CSAATGGGMLRHTQYF,-,many,TRBJ2-3,TRBV20-1
TGTGCCAGCAGGCTGACTTGGTCTAGCGGGGAGAACACCGGGGAGCTGTTTTTT,CASRLTWSSGENTGELFF,TRBD2,many,TRBJ2-2,TRBV12-3/TRBV12-4
TGTGCCTGGAGTGTACAGGGCTACGAGCAGTACTTC,CAWSVQGYEQYF,-,many,TRBJ2-7,TRBV30
TGTGCCACCAGTGATAGTCCGGGACAGGGCAGAGCGGGGAACACTGAAGCTTTCTTT,CATSDSPGQGRAGNTEAFF,TRBD1,many,TRBJ1-1,TRBV24-1
TGTGCCAGCAGCCCGTCGAGCGGGATGGGGTCAGATACGCAGTATTTT,CASSPSSGMGSDTQYF,TRBD2,-,TRBJ2-3,TRBV7-9
TGTGCCAGCAGGGAACAGGGGGCCAGGGACTACGAGCAGTACTTC,CASREQGARDYEQYF,TRBD1,many,TRBJ2-7,TRBV6-1
TGTGCCAGCAGCCAAGATGAGGGACAGGGACTTTACAATGAGCAGTTCTTC,CASSQDEGQGLYNEQFF,TRBD1,-,TRBJ2-1,TRBV4-2
TGTGCCAGCAGCTTATCCGGGAGGGACATTCAGTACTTC,CASSLSGRDIQYF,TRBD2,-,TRBJ2-4,TRBV7-3
TGTGCCACCAGCAGTCCGCTAGCGGGAAGCACAGATACGCAGTATTTT,CATSSPLAGSTDTQYF,TRBD2,few,TRBJ2-3,TRBV15
TGTGCCACCAGTGACGGTCGGGACGCATCTTTCTCTGGGGCCAACGTCCTGACTTTC,CATSDGRDASFSGANVLTF,-,-,TRBJ2-6,TRBV24-1
TGTGCCAGCAGCAAGGGAGGGGGCCCCTACGAGCAGTACTTC,CASSKGGGPYEQYF,-,many,TRBJ2-7,TRBV7-2
TGCAGCGTTGACGTGGGTACGAACACTGAAGCTTTCTTT,CSVDVGTNTEAFF,-,many,TRBJ1-1,TRBV29-1